This TCR beta chain was retrieved from a study of blood T cell repertoires in COVID-19. Study information: In each case, the material was cDNA or gDNA derived from T cells, B-cell-depleted T cells, or PBMCs.

Authors' data handling: Amplifying reference gene primers gave estimates of nucleated cell counts. The method was immunoSEQ multiplex PCR; TCRdb's version includes in-frame clones alone and lacks a portion of them. The V and J calls and the clone size are those of that table, but D and trimming were determined from the DNA. The sample shows 88,000 or so clones, 80% to 90% of them seen only once. V lost 4 bases to trimming and J lost 1 base; unmatched junction nucleotides: 3. The CDR3 consists of 14 residues. The V gene's germline CDR1 is MDHEN and CDR2 SYDVKM. This sequence was found in a man aged 55 to 70 with acute or convalescent COVID-19. The material sequenced was peripheral blood. This chain connects TRBV28 to TRBJ2-5, with 7 bases aligning to TRBD1. The chain's CDR3 is CASSSGQPQETQYF. DNA for the CDR3: TGTGCCAGCAGTTCGGGACAGCCCCAAGAGACCCAGTACTTC.